The 27 T cell receptor beta chains presented below share a single source sample, sequenced in a study of low-dose radiotherapy and immunotherapy resistance in tumors. Priming of first-strand cDNA relied on TRAV- and TRBV-specific primers (covering alpha and beta chains). The PCR that amplified TCRs ran for 20 cycles, relying on a constant-region primer and a V-primer adapter. In TCRdb, the reads were re-called with MiXCR into one record per CDR3 protein. The sample consists of about 9,800 distinct CDR3 sequences, around 80% of them appearing once. All receptors come from a human donor with advanced metastatic prostate, ovarian, gallbladder or colorectal cancer (not recorded which). This table probably holds off-target reads from a library built for another chain.

This chain joins TRBV20-1 and TRBJ2-5; D remains ambiguous. This CDR3 spans 10 amino acids. Per the germline V gene, CDR1 is DFQATT and CDR2 is SNEGSKA (reference sequence). Trimming pared 0 bases from V and 5 bases from J, leaving 1 base between. The CDR3 DNA sequence: TGCAGTGCTAGAGAGGAGACCCAGTACTTC. Translation gives CSAREETQYF.

The CDR3 coding sequence is TGTGCCAGCAGTCCGGGTGCTAACTATGGCTACACCTTC. Residues: CASSPGANYGYTF. The rearrangement links TRBV6-6 to TRBJ1-2, with D hard to call. Germline V gene lookup returns CDR1 MNHNY and CDR2 SVGAGI (reference sequence). Trimming removed 5 bases from V and 0 bases from J, with 7 bases in between. This CDR3 has 13 amino acids.

The rearrangement joins TRBV5-1 to TRBJ1-4, with unresolved D. Deletions cut 3 bases from V and 5 bases from J, with 17 bases between. CDR1 SGHRS and CDR2 YFSETQ come from the germline V gene. This CDR3 contains 16 residues. CDR3 in DNA: TGCGCCAGCAGCTCGGCGGCGGGTAATTGGAATGAAAAACTGTTTTTT. It translates to CASSSAAGNWNEKLFF.

The rearrangement uses TRBV3-1 and TRBJ2-5; a possible D gene is TRBD2 (5 bases). The CDR3 spans 14 residues. V dropped 4 bases and J dropped 5 bases, with 14 bases sitting between them. Germline assignment: CDR1 LGHDT and CDR2 YNNKEL (reference sequence). CDR3 residues: CASSPSSRGETQYF. The CDR3 region has the DNA TGTGCCAGCAGCCCAAGTTCTCGAGGGGAGACCCAGTACTTC.

V is TRBV16 and J is TRBJ2-1, with D maybe TRBD1 (7 bases). V lost 0 bases and J lost 8, with 20 bases in between. Germline V gives CDR1 KGHSY, CDR2 FQNENV. The CDR3 has 17 residues. The CDR3 is CASSQSRAQGGNDEQFF. The CDR3 DNA reads as TGTGCCAGCAGCCAATCGAGAGCGCAGGGGGGTAACGATGAGCAGTTCTTC. The whole variable domain, remainder taken from reference TRBV16 and TRBJ2-1, is GEEVAQTPKHLVRGEGQKAKLYCAPIKGHSYVFWYQQVLKNEFKFLISFQNENVFDETGMPKERFSAKCLPNSPCSLEIQATKLEDSAVYFCASSQSRAQGGNDEQFFGPGTRLTVL.

The chain has TRBV30 and TRBJ1-5; D remains unclear. V lost 5 bases to trimming and J lost 2 bases, with 7 bases between them. The CDR3 is made up of 12 amino acids. Germline lookup yields CDR1 GTSNPN and CDR2 SVGIG (reference sequence). In DNA, the CDR3 is TGTGCCTGGCAGTCAGGCAATCAGCCCCAGCATTTT. Translation: CAWQSGNQPQHF.

V is TRBV28 and J is TRBJ1-6; no reliable D call. Germline V gene lookup returns CDR1 MDHEN and CDR2 SYDVKM. Between the trimmed V and J ends, which lost 10 bases and 2 bases, there was a span of 15 bases. This CDR3 is built from 15 residues. The CDR3 DNA sequence: TGTGCCACCTATAGTAGAGGCACCTATAATTCACCCCTCCACTTT. Protein product: CATYSRGTYNSPLHF.

The chain couples TRBV29-1 to TRBJ2-2, with TRBD1 identical over 9 bases. Germline values: CDR1 SQVTM, CDR2 ANQGSEA. The CDR3 length is 15 residues. The V and J ends lost 3 bases and 4 bases, in that order; junction bases with no gene match: 6. The CDR3 here is CSVEVRQGVTGELFF. As DNA, the CDR3 is TGCAGCGTTGAGGTTAGACAGGGGGTCACCGGGGAGCTGTTTTTT.

This clonotype was observed a single time. The V call is TRBV12-3 or TRBV12-4, the J call TRBJ2-3; D is unclear. The V end was cut by 3 bases, the J end by 0 bases, with 7 bases between. The CDR3 is made up of 14 amino acids. DNA of the CDR3: TGTGCCAGCAGTTTGGTGGCTAGCACAGATACGCAGTATTTT. Amino acid sequence: CASSLVASTDTQYF.

CDR3 protein: CASRLSTGLYEQYF. In DNA form, the CDR3 reads TGTGCCAGCAGACTTTCGACAGGGCTCTACGAGCAGTACTTC. V gene TRBV12-3 or TRBV12-4 combines with J gene TRBJ2-7; 7 bases agree with TRBD1. CDR3 length: 14 amino acids. V lost 6 bases to trimming and J lost 3 bases; unmatched junction nucleotides: 8.

The rearrangement links TRBV12-3 or TRBV12-4 to TRBJ2-1, with D possibly being TRBD1 (6 bases). The CDR3 length is 14 residues. With 6 bases removed from V and 4 bases from J, the gap between germline ends came to 13 bases. In nucleotides, the CDR3 is TGTGCCAGCAGAGACAGAGACAGGTACAATGAGCAGTTCTTC. This translates into CASRDRDRYNEQFF.

The chain is built from TRBV24-1 and TRBJ1-1; D ambiguous. In germline, CDR1 is KGHDR, CDR2 SFDVKD. The CDR3 covers 13 residues. Trimming took off 8 bases at V and 1 base at J, with 10 bases between the two ends. CDR3 protein: CATKNRENTEAFF. In DNA, the CDR3 is TGTGCCACCAAGAATAGGGAGAACACTGAAGCTTTCTTT.

This chain links TRBV6-1 with TRBJ2-4; 12 positions match TRBD2. The germline CDR1 and CDR2 sequences are MNHNS and SASEGT. V was pared by 6 bases and J by 7 bases, with 7 bases of the junction left unmatched. The CDR3 runs 15 residues. The CDR3 DNA follows: TGTGCCAGCAGCCGACTAGCGGGAGCAGGTAACATTCAGTACTTC. It is translated as CASSRLAGAGNIQYF.

This sequence joins TRBV2 and TRBJ2-5; perhaps TRBD2 as D (5 bases). There are 16 residues in the CDR3. V lost 0 bases, J lost 4 bases, and 15 bases lay in between. The germline gives CDR1 SNHLY, CDR2 FYNNEI. The CDR3 protein is CASSEAPRPAGETQYF. The CDR3 DNA reads TGTGCCAGCAGTGAAGCCCCACGACCGGCGGGAGAGACCCAGTACTTC.

The chain joins TRBV29-1 to TRBJ1-3; D unclear. Germline loops: CDR1 SQVTM, CDR2 ANQGSEA. CDR3 length: 13 amino acids. The chain's CDR3 is CSASSDSGNTIYF. Written as DNA, the CDR3 is TGCAGTGCCTCTAGCGACTCTGGAAACACCATATATTTT.

Written as DNA, the CDR3 is TGCGCCAGCAGTCAACAGGGGGTACGGTATGGCTACACCTTC. Its translation is CASSQQGVRYGYTF. The chain is built from TRBV4-1 and TRBJ1-2; 8 bases map to TRBD1. J was trimmed by 5 bases and V by 6 bases; bases with no gene match: 8. There are 14 residues in the CDR3. The germline V gene encodes CDR1 MGHRA and CDR2 YSYEKL.

The gene calls are TRBV29-1 and TRBJ1-1; D uncertain. Germline V gene data show CDR1 as SQVTM and CDR2 as ANQGSEA. V lost 3 bases and J 3 bases, leaving 8 bases between the germline ends. The CDR3 runs to 12 residues. CDR3 protein: CSVDVSYTEAFF. CDR3 sequence (DNA): TGCAGCGTTGACGTGTCCTACACTGAAGCTTTCTTT.

This chain joins TRBV28 and TRBJ2-7; D remains ambiguous. This CDR3 comprises 12 residues. V lost 6 bases and J lost 9, with 15 bases in between. From germline, CDR1 is MDHEN and CDR2 SYDVKM. Here the CDR3 DNA reads TGTGCCAGCAGAAGGACGTCTACGAGGCAGTACTTC. Its translation: CASRRTSTRQYF.

The chain links TRBV6-1 to TRBJ2-7, with D maybe TRBD2 (5 bases). Germline loops: CDR1 MNHNS, CDR2 SASEGT. The ends were cut back, 6 bases at V and 3 bases at J, with 12 bases in the middle. The CDR3 runs to 13 residues. CDR3 residues: CASRSGDRYEQYF. In DNA form, the CDR3 reads TGTGCCAGCAGATCCGGGGATCGCTACGAGCAGTACTTC.

The chain couples TRBV29-1 to TRBJ2-3; D may be TRBD1 (5 bases). With 8 bases removed from V and 4 bases from J, the gap between germline ends came to 7 bases. The CDR3 is made up of 10 amino acids. Germline-derived CDR1 and CDR2 are SQVTM and ANQGSEA. The CDR3 loop reads CSTRADTQYF. CDR3 coding DNA: TGCAGCACCAGGGCAGATACGCAGTATTTT.

The V and J genes are TRBV2 and TRBJ2-3; 14 nucleotides agree with TRBD2. Germline CDR1 reads SNHLY; CDR2 reads FYNNEI. With 4 bases clipped from V and 0 bases from J, the junction kept 6 bases outside the gene matches. The CDR3 is 18 residues long. The CDR3, as DNA: TGTGCCAGCAGTGGGACTAGCGGGAGGTACGCTAGCACAGATACGCAGTATTTT. This codes for CASSGTSGRYASTDTQYF.

A single count supports this clonotype. The V call is TRBV5-4, the J call TRBJ2-1; 7 bases map to TRBD2. Trimming cost V 4 bases and J 7 bases; bases outside gene matches: 8. CDR1 and CDR2 from the germline V gene are SGHNT and YYREEE (reference sequence). CDR3 length: 14 amino acids. CDR3 loop: CASSTGGTNNEQFF. DNA of the CDR3: TGTGCCAGCAGCACTGGAGGGACTAATAATGAGCAGTTCTTC.

The chain has TRBV28 and TRBJ2-2; maybe TRBD1 (6 bases). Trimming took 9 bases from V and 1 from J, leaving 15 bases between them. This CDR3 is built from 15 residues. Germline CDR1 MDHEN, CDR2 SYDVKM. CDR3 protein: CASCPQQGNTGELFF. The CDR3 coding sequence is TGTGCCAGTTGTCCCCAACAGGGGAACACCGGGGAGCTGTTTTTT.

Only one count was recorded for this clonotype. The rearrangement joins TRBV5-5 to TRBJ1-3; D is unresolved. The germline gives CDR1 SGHKS, CDR2 YYEKEE (reference sequence). V was clipped by 4 bases and J by 0 bases, with 14 bases between them. This CDR3 contains 16 residues. In DNA form, the CDR3 reads TGTGCCAGCAGCGCCCCGGGAGCCAACTCTGGAAACACCATATATTTT. This encodes CASSAPGANSGNTIYF.

The J gene is TRBJ2-4, the V gene TRBV18, with a tentative D call TRBD2 (6 bases). The germline V gene has CDR1 KGHSH and CDR2 LQKENI. The CDR3 is made up of 15 amino acids. V was pared by 0 bases and J by 2 bases, with 8 bases between. Here the CDR3 DNA reads TGTGCCAGCTCACCACCAGGCGGGACCAAAAACATTCAGTACTTC. Protein product: CASSPPGGTKNIQYF.

This chain uses TRBV7-9 with TRBJ2-3; 8 nucleotides agree with TRBD2. Germline-derived CDR1 and CDR2 are SEHNR and FQNEAQ (reference sequence). This CDR3 region has 15 residues. Trimming cost V 6 bases and J 0 bases; bases outside gene matches: 5. The CDR3 protein is CASRPSGPSTDTQYF. CDR3 bases: TGTGCCAGCAGACCTAGCGGGCCTAGCACAGATACGCAGTATTTT.

CDR3 sequence: CASSPGTSSNEQYF. For the CDR3, the DNA is TGTGCCAGCAGCCCCGGGACTAGTTCAAACGAGCAGTACTTC. V and J are TRBV13 and TRBJ2-7; TRBD2 aligns across 8 bases. The junction had 8 bases not matched to a gene; V was cut back by 5 bases and J by 5 bases. The CDR3 spans 14 residues. CDR1 and CDR2 (germline): PRHDT, FYEKMQ (reference sequence). Full variable domain (outside the CDR3, taken from reference TRBV13 and TRBJ2-7): AAGVIQSPRHLIKEKRETATLKCYPIPRHDTVYWYQQGPGQDPQFLISFYEKMQSDKGSIPDRFSAQQFSDYHSELNMSSLELGDSALYFCASSPGTSSNEQYFGPGTRLTVT.